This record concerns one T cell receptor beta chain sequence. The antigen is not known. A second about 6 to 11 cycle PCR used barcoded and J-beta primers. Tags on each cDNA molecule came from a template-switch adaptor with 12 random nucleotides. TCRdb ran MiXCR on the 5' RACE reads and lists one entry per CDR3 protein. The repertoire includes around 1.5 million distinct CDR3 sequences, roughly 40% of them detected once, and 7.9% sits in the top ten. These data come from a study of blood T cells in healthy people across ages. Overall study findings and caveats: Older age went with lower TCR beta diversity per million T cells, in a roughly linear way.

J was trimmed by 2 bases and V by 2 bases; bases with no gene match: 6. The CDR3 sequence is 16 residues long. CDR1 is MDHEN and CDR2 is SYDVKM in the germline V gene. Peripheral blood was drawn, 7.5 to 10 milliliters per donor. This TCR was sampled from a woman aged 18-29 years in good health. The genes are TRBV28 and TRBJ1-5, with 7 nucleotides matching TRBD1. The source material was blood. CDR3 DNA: TGTGCCAGCAGTTTACGAGGACAGGTGGGCAATCAGCCCCAGCATTTT. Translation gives CASSLRGQVGNQPQHF. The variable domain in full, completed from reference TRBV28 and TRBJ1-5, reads DVKVTQSSRYLVKRTGEKVFLECVQDMDHENMFWYRQDPGLGLRLIYFSYDVKMKEKGDIPEGYSVSREKKERFSLILESASTNQTSMYLCASSLRGQVGNQPQHFGDGTRLSIL.